One T cell receptor beta chain is described in this entry. Its antigen is not identified. The ends were cut back, 3 bases at V and 4 bases at J, with 6 bases in the middle. CDR3 length: 12 residues. CDR1 is LNHDA, CDR2 SQIVND, per germline (reference sequence). The data were obtained in a study of T cell responses to AZD1222 COVID-19 vaccine. General study findings and limits: Repertoires in all cases were sampled only once the peak T cell response had passed.

Sequenced by immunoSEQ multiplex PCR; TCRdb stores in-frame clones only, minus some. The sample has some 100,000 clones, about nine tenths seen once. This receptor was taken from an adult in good health. The chain employs TRBV19 and TRBJ1-2; D is undetermined. The specimen was peripheral blood, collected on day 0 of AZD1222 vaccination. CDR3 coding DNA: TGTGCCAGTAGTATGAGTTCCTATGGCTACACCTTC. Translation gives CASSMSSYGYTF.